The clone carrying this TCR beta chain was picked up many times. Its antigen is currently unknown. This entry belongs to a study of response to subunit inactivated influenza vaccine. Overall study findings and caveats: Authors proposed each seasonal influenza vaccination draws in few new T cells.

Each CDR3 protein is one row after TCRdb ran MiXCR on the RT-PCR reads. The sample holds around 580,000 distinct CDR3 sequences, 13% to 15% seen once. V was cut by 6 bases and J by 6 bases, with 8 bases left in between. The CDR3 covers 12 residues. Germline V CDR1 and CDR2: SGHDN, FVKESK. The chain carries TRBV14 and TRBJ2-2, with D hard to call. This clonotype was sampled from a man between 50 and 59 years old who received an inactivated influenza vaccine. The specimen was PBMCs from blood, collected 11 to 12 days after vaccination. CDR3 amino acids: CASSSSAGELFF. DNA for the CDR3: TGTGCCAGCAGTTCAAGTGCCGGGGAGCTGTTTTTT.